This entry features one TCR beta chain sequence. Its antigen remains unidentified. 13 Jbeta primers and 60 Vbeta primers were used for the PCR. The protocol was immunoSEQ multiplex PCR, while the TCRdb copy is restricted to in-frame clones and leaves out a portion. The sample includes approximately 190,000 clones, about 90% seen only once; the top ten take approximately 0.98%. The data were obtained in a study of cytomegalovirus exposure and HLA in healthy donors. Study context: An analysis done earlier identified fewer than 140 million unique TCR beta sequences from 200 million or so T cells. Study-wide results and limits: Reports state that TCR beta sequences accurately predicted most subjects' HLA-A and HLA-B alleles. TCR beta V- and J-gene trimming, according to a later analysis, was linked to a missense DCLRE1C variant.

The CDR3 is made up of 13 amino acids. V was pared by 10 bases and J by 6 bases, with 6 bases of the junction left unmatched. In germline, CDR1 is LNHDA, CDR2 SQIVND (reference sequence). The sample consisted of PBMCs. The chain uses TRBV19 and TRBJ2-1, with 10 bases fitting TRBD2. This clonotype was obtained from a boy between 2 and 10 years old in good health and CMV-seronegative. The CDR3 protein is CAIGTSVTNEQFF. The CDR3 region has the DNA TGTGCCATCGGGACTAGCGTTACCAATGAGCAGTTCTTC. Drawing the rest from reference TRBV19 and TRBJ2-1, the complete variable domain is DGGITQSPKYLFRKEGQNVTLSCEQNLNHDAMYWYRQDPGQGLRLIYYSQIVNDFQKGDIAEGYSVSREKKESFPLTVTSAQKNPTAFYLCAIGTSVTNEQFFGPGTRLTVL.